Sequencing of this TCR beta chain was carried out in a study of CD8 T cells in ankylosing spondylitis. Regarding the study as a whole: Reports of some motif variants in reactive arthritis synovial fluid and blood predate this one. Among TCR beta sequences, a motif of 7 to 9 highly homologous variants appeared characteristic of ankylosing spondylitis blood. Disease-associated clones were reportedly significantly overrepresented in matched ankylosing spondylitis synovial fluid.

This clonotype occurred many times. As yet, its antigen is unknown. V shed 6 bases and J shed 10 bases, with 23 bases lying between them. The CDR3 extends over 15 amino acids. Per germline, CDR1 SGDLS and CDR2 YYNGEE. Making the TCR beta libraries involved quantitative 5'-RACE with molecular barcodes. Each CDR3 protein gets one entry after TCRdb re-called the 5' RACE reads with MiXCR. The sample contains about 30,000 distinct CDR3 sequences, 4.5% to 5.5% of which appear only once. The chain links TRBV9 to TRBJ2-1, with D unresolved. The specimen sequenced was blood, either unsorted or a sorted T cell fraction (not recorded which). This sequence was found in a female donor with ankylosing spondylitis or in good health (not recorded which). CDR3 sequence reads: CASTRQAQSEIEQFF. The CDR3 bases are TGTGCCAGCACCAGGCAGGCACAGTCCGAGATAGAGCAGTTCTTC.